Listed below are T cell receptor beta chains from one sample, sequenced in a study of identical twins. TCRdb analysed the 5' RACE reads with MiXCR anew, one entry per CDR3 protein. The data contain approximately 210,000 distinct CDR3 sequences, approximately 5.9% of them singletons. These data are also associated with another study on T cells expressing NK-cell markers.

The sequenced material came from CD8+ T cells sorted from blood. The receptors derive from a young woman in good health. Both conserved end residues are part of each CDR3. The D gene is left open where the match is weak. Some rows mark clone size as missing; the rest say once, few, many or name a class of expanded clone.

V	size	J	D	CDR3	DNA
TRBV7-2	.	TRBJ1-1	.	CAAGPLVNTEAFF	TGTGCCGCTGGACCACTAGTGAACACTGAAGCTTTCTTT
TRBV12-3/TRBV12-4	.	TRBJ2-1	.	CASSLRAGEQFF	TGTGCCAGCAGTTTACGGGCGGGTGAGCAGTTCTTC
TRBV4-1	few	TRBJ2-3	.	CASSQEDPDTQYF	TGCGCCAGCAGCCAAGAGGACCCAGATACGCAGTATTTT
TRBV12-3/TRBV12-4	many	TRBJ2-1	TRBD2	CASSFLVGGNEQFF	TGTGCCAGCAGTTTCCTGGTGGGAGGGAATGAGCAGTTCTTC
TRBV9	few	TRBJ2-1	TRBD2	CASSQRLAGGPYNEQFF	TGTGCCAGCAGCCAAAGACTAGCGGGAGGGCCCTACAATGAGCAGTTCTTC
TRBV7-8	few	TRBJ2-1	.	CASTEGVTGDGYNEQFF	TGTGCCAGCACCGAAGGGGTGACGGGAGATGGGTACAATGAGCAGTTCTTC
TRBV6-2/TRBV6-3	.	TRBJ2-7	.	CASSSYVGSYEQYF	TGTGCCAGCAGCTCCTACGTAGGGTCCTACGAGCAGTACTTC
TRBV10-3	few	TRBJ2-3	TRBD2	CAIRTSGTTDTQYF	TGTGCCATTAGGACTAGCGGAACCACAGATACGCAGTATTTT
TRBV12-3/TRBV12-4	.	TRBJ1-1	.	CASSFRASTEAFF	TGTGCCAGCAGTTTCCGGGCGTCCACTGAAGCTTTCTTT
TRBV27	few	TRBJ2-6	.	CASSYLSGAGANVLTF	TGTGCCAGCAGCTACCTCTCCGGGGCTGGGGCCAACGTCCTGACTTTC
TRBV27	many	TRBJ2-1	.	CASRDGGPYNEQFF	TGTGCCAGCAGGGACGGGGGTCCTTACAATGAGCAGTTCTTC
TRBV6-2/TRBV6-3	few	TRBJ2-1	.	CASSRSGALNEQFF	TGTGCCAGCAGTAGGTCAGGGGCCTTGAATGAGCAGTTCTTC
TRBV7-3	.	TRBJ2-7	TRBD1	CASSRTGGRSNEQYF	TGTGCCAGCAGCCGAACAGGGGGTCGCTCTAACGAGCAGTACTTC
TRBV29-1	many	TRBJ1-1	.	CSVEGQEAEAFF	TGCAGCGTTGAAGGTCAGGAGGCTGAAGCTTTCTTT
TRBV19	.	TRBJ2-7	.	CASGSDVGVSGEQYF	TGTGCCAGTGGGAGCGACGTTGGAGTTTCTGGCGAGCAGTACTTC
TRBV7-3	few	TRBJ2-3	.	CASSLTGGAIDTQYF	TGTGCCAGCAGCTTAACAGGGGGGGCGATTGATACGCAGTATTTT
TRBV9	.	TRBJ2-1	TRBD2	CASSMLAGTYNEQFF	TGTGCCAGCAGCATGCTAGCGGGAACCTACAATGAGCAGTTCTTC